One and the same sample provided the 27 T cell receptor beta chains below, sequenced in a study of CD8 T cells in Susac syndrome. An amount of RNA that ranged from roughly 0.45 to 1 ug was reverse transcribed with random hexamers. MiXCR, run by TCRdb on the immunoSEQ multiplex PCR reads, gives a single entry per CDR3 protein. The sample contains approximately 180,000 distinct CDR3 sequences, 91% of which appear only once. Material for sequencing was CD4+ T cells from PBMCs. Every receptor here comes from a human donor with Susac syndrome.

CDR3 sequence: CAWSTGTSVNNEQFF. CDR3 nucleotide sequence: TGTGCCTGGAGTACGGGGACTAGCGTTAACAATGAGCAGTTCTTC. The chain has TRBV30 and TRBJ2-1; TRBD2 matches at 10 bases. Germline V CDR1 and CDR2: GTSNPN, SVGIG (reference sequence). The length of the CDR3 is 15 residues. V trimming: 2 bases; J trimming: 5 bases; junction bases outside the gene matches: 6. Full variable domain (outside the CDR3, taken from reference TRBV30 and TRBJ2-1): SQTIHQWPATLVQPVGSPLSLECTVEGTSNPNLYWYRQAAGRGLQLLFYSVGIGQISSEVPQNLSASRPQDRQFILSSKKLLLSDSGFYLCAWSTGTSVNNEQFFGPGTRLTVL.

This chain uses TRBV7-9 with TRBJ2-2; D gene unclear. This CDR3 region has 15 residues. The germline V gene encodes CDR1 SEHNR and CDR2 FQNEAQ (reference sequence). V was clipped by 5 bases and J by 1 base, with 11 bases between them. CDR3 nucleotide sequence: TGTGCCAGCAGCCGCGGTGCATTGAACACCGGGGAGCTGTTTTTT. Its translation is CASSRGALNTGELFF. The full variable domain, its missing parts supplied by reference TRBV7-9 and TRBJ2-2, is DTGVSQNPRHKITKRGQNVTFRCDPISEHNRLYWYRQTLGQGPEFLTYFQNEAQLEKSRLLSDRFSAERPKGSFSTLEIQRTEQGDSAMYLCASSRGALNTGELFFGEGSRLTVL.

The genes are TRBV20-1 and TRBJ2-1; 7 bases match TRBD1. The CDR3 totals 15 residues. The germline V gene has CDR1 DFQATT and CDR2 SNEGSKA (reference sequence). Unmatched junction bases numbered 13, after V lost 6 bases and J lost 5 bases. CDR3 sequence (DNA): TGCAGTGCCGTTCAGACAGGGCGAGGAAACAATGAGCAGTTCTTC. As protein: CSAVQTGRGNNEQFF.

V and J are TRBV28 and TRBJ1-2; tentative D call: TRBD1 (5 bases). V was shortened by 6 bases and J by 7 bases, with 9 bases between the two germline ends. The CDR3 sequence is 11 residues long. CDR1 and CDR2 from the germline V gene are MDHEN and SYDVKM. The CDR3 DNA follows: TGTGCCAGCAGCCGGGGGTCTGGCTACACCTTC. This gives the protein CASSRGSGYTF.

V gene TRBV5-1 combines with J gene TRBJ2-5; maybe TRBD1 (6 bases). Germline V CDR1 and CDR2: SGHRS, YFSETQ. V was clipped by 4 bases and J by 1 base, with 14 bases between them. The CDR3 covers 15 residues. The CDR3 nucleotides read TGCGCCAGCAGCCCGATGACAGGAGGCCAAGAGACCCAGTACTTC. Its protein product is CASSPMTGGQETQYF.

J is TRBJ1-5 and V is TRBV5-6; TRBD1 is a possible D gene (5 bases). CDR3 size: 15 residues. V was pared by 0 bases and J by 2 bases, with 9 bases between. The germline V gene encodes CDR1 SGHDT and CDR2 YYEEEE. DNA for the CDR3: TGTGCCAGCAGCTTGGCCGGGGCGCGCAATCAGCCCCAGCATTTT. This translates into CASSLAGARNQPQHF.

J is TRBJ2-2 and V is TRBV20-1; 9 nucleotides agree with TRBD2. V trimming: 0 bases; J trimming: 7 bases; junction bases outside the gene matches: 9. Germline CDR1 reads DFQATT; CDR2 reads SNEGSKA (reference sequence). CDR3 size: 16 residues. The CDR3 DNA follows: TGCAGTGCTAGAGATAGAGCTAGCGGGATACTCGGGGAGCTGTTTTTT. This codes for CSARDRASGILGELFF.

This sequence joins TRBV4-2 and TRBJ1-1, with a possible D match to TRBD1 (6 bases). V was clipped by 0 bases and J by 2 bases, with 16 bases between them. Germline CDR1 LGHNA, CDR2 YNFKEQ. There are 17 residues in the CDR3. CDR3 loop: CASSQEARGVGNTEAFF. The DNA of the CDR3 is TGTGCCAGCAGCCAAGAGGCCAGGGGTGTTGGAAACACTGAAGCTTTCTTT.

The V call is TRBV6-1, the J call TRBJ1-4; D remains ambiguous. Germline assignment: CDR1 MNHNS and CDR2 SASEGT. Trimming cost V 5 bases and J 11 bases, with 9 bases left between them. This CDR3 contains 11 residues. The CDR3 sequence is CASSKTQKLFF. The CDR3 DNA follows: TGTGCCAGCAGTAAAACACAGAAACTGTTTTTT.

The rearrangement links TRBV23-1 to TRBJ2-7; no clear D. TRBV23-1 is identified as an open reading frame with a role that is uncertain. This CDR3 is built from 18 residues. Trimming left V 5 bases short and J 1 base short, with 24 bases between. The CDR3, as DNA: TGCGCCAGCAGTTTCTTTTTAATCGGACGCAGAAAATCCTACGAGCAGTACTTC. Protein product: CASSFFLIGRRKSYEQYF.

This clonotype showed up just once. The J gene is TRBJ1-1, the V gene TRBV20-1; D not certain. Between the trimmed V and J ends, which lost 6 bases and 7 bases, there was a span of 18 bases. Germline V gene data show CDR1 as DFQATT and CDR2 as SNEGSKA (reference sequence). The CDR3 runs to 13 residues. The CDR3 reads CSAPEALTSEAFF. CDR3 DNA sequence: TGCAGTGCCCCCGAGGCCCTGACCAGTGAAGCTTTCTTT.

J is TRBJ2-7 and V is TRBV5-4; 11 bases align to TRBD2. The CDR3 is 15 amino acids. Germline V gene lookup returns CDR1 SGHNT and CDR2 YYREEE (reference sequence). The V and J ends lost 4 bases and 4 bases, in that order; junction bases with no gene match: 7. The CDR3 DNA sequence: TGTGCCAGCAGCCGCGCCGGGACTAGCGGATACGAGCAGTACTTC. The encoded protein is CASSRAGTSGYEQYF.

The chain combines TRBV28 with TRBJ2-3; weak D call: TRBD1 (5 bases). The V end lost 6 bases, the J end lost 4 bases, and 11 bases lay between the germline ends. The CDR3 extends over 13 amino acids. CDR1 is MDHEN, CDR2 SYDVKM, per germline. The CDR3 reads CASSSGLPDTQYF. The CDR3 DNA follows: TGTGCCAGCAGCTCAGGGCTCCCAGATACGCAGTATTTT.

V gene TRBV20-1 combines with J gene TRBJ2-1; TRBD2 matches at 7 bases. CDR3 length: 13 amino acids. Per germline, CDR1 DFQATT and CDR2 SNEGSKA (reference sequence). The CDR3 here is CSASGGGFNEQFF. The CDR3 DNA reads as TGCAGCGCCTCGGGCGGGGGATTCAATGAGCAGTTCTTC.

This rearrangement joins TRBV27 to TRBJ1-2; 9 bases match TRBD1. V lost 7 bases to trimming and J lost 3 bases; unmatched junction nucleotides: 3. This CDR3 contains 13 residues. From germline, CDR1 is MNHEY and CDR2 SMNVEV (reference sequence). The CDR3 DNA is TGTGCCAGCACCGGACAGGGGCACTATGGCTACACCTTC. Translation: CASTGQGHYGYTF.

In this sample, this clonotype turned up once. The genes are TRBV19 and TRBJ1-2, with D possibly TRBD1 on 6 matching bases. Deletions cut 7 bases from V and 6 bases from J, with 21 bases between. The CDR3 contains 15 residues. Germline V gene lookup returns CDR1 LNHDA and CDR2 SQIVND (reference sequence). The DNA for the CDR3 is TGTGCCAGTAACACAAGGCCCCAGGGGTTCGATGGCTACACCTTC. Translation gives CASNTRPQGFDGYTF.

The chain combines TRBV20-1 with TRBJ2-3, with 10 bases fitting TRBD2. The CDR3 has 15 amino acids. Trimming cost V 6 bases and J 6 bases; bases outside gene matches: 12. Germline loops: CDR1 DFQATT, CDR2 SNEGSKA (reference sequence). The CDR3 nucleotides are TGCAGTGCAGAGAGGGCTAGCGGGGGTCCGGATACGCAGTATTTT. Amino acid sequence: CSAERASGGPDTQYF.

This chain uses TRBV7-9 with TRBJ2-7; D call uncertain. Germline CDR1 and CDR2: SEHNR and FQNEAQ (reference sequence). The CDR3 totals 16 residues. Trimming took off 5 bases at V and 0 bases at J, with 17 bases between the two ends. CDR3 residues: CASSTDMRGSSYEQYF. CDR3 nucleotide sequence: TGTGCCAGCAGCACCGACATGCGAGGTAGCTCCTACGAGCAGTACTTC.

V and J are TRBV25-1 and TRBJ1-1; D is unclear. The V and J ends lost 4 bases and 4 bases respectively, with 10 bases between them. This CDR3 has 13 residues. Germline CDR1 is MGHDK and CDR2 is SYGVNS. The CDR3 loop reads CASSGWGFTEAFF. CDR3 in DNA: TGTGCCAGCAGTGGATGGGGTTTCACTGAAGCTTTCTTT.

CDR3 bases: TGTGCCAGCAGCCCGAGGGGTAGGGGGAATGAGCAGTTCTTC. Encoded protein: CASSPRGRGNEQFF. The genes are TRBV7-9 and TRBJ2-1; a possible D gene is TRBD1 (6 bases). This CDR3 is built from 14 residues. Trimming stripped 5 bases from V and 7 bases from J, with 15 bases between. Looked up from germline, CDR1 is SEHNR and CDR2 is FQNEAQ (reference sequence). The variable domain in full, with the rest retrieved from reference TRBV7-9 and TRBJ2-1, is DTGVSQNPRHKITKRGQNVTFRCDPISEHNRLYWYRQTLGQGPEFLTYFQNEAQLEKSRLLSDRFSAERPKGSFSTLEIQRTEQGDSAMYLCASSPRGRGNEQFFGPGTRLTVL.

The chain joins TRBV11-2 to TRBJ2-5; D remains ambiguous. There are 12 residues in the CDR3. Germline CDR1 and CDR2: SGHAT and FQNNGV. With 5 bases removed from V and 2 bases from J, the gap between germline ends came to 6 bases. CDR3: CASSPAQETQYF. CDR3 coding DNA: TGTGCCAGCAGCCCAGCTCAAGAGACCCAGTACTTC.

This clonotype occurred once. The gene calls are TRBV4-1 and TRBJ2-3; TRBD2 agrees at 11 bases. The germline V gene encodes CDR1 MGHRA and CDR2 YSYEKL. This CDR3 is built from 16 residues. V lost 1 base and J lost 4; bases outside the gene matches: 4. The CDR3 nucleotides are TGCGCCAGCAGCCAAGTACTAGCGGGAGTGGCAGATACGCAGTATTTT. Translating it yields CASSQVLAGVADTQYF.

The rearrangement joins TRBV9 to TRBJ2-3, with TRBD2 matching 8 bases. Germline V CDR1 and CDR2: SGDLS, YYNGEE. V shed 4 bases and J 3 bases; nucleotides not matched to a gene: 7. This CDR3 has 15 amino acids. The CDR3 DNA is TGTGCCAGCAGCCCCAAACTAGCGGAGACAGATACGCAGTATTTT. The encoded protein is CASSPKLAETDTQYF.

The chain links TRBV9 to TRBJ1-5; 7 bases line up with TRBD1. The CDR3 covers 15 residues. V gave up 4 bases and J gave up 1 base; unmatched junction bases: 5. The germline gives CDR1 SGDLS, CDR2 YYNGEE. The CDR3, as DNA: TGTGCCAGCAGCAAGACAGGGACGAGCAATCAGCCCCAGCATTTT. It is translated as CASSKTGTSNQPQHF.

The chain carries TRBV28 and TRBJ1-5, with 7 bases matching TRBD1. Germline CDR1 is MDHEN and CDR2 is SYDVKM. The CDR3 runs 15 residues. With 6 bases clipped from V and 4 bases from J, the junction kept 9 bases outside the gene matches. CDR3: CASRTGQANNQPQHF. The CDR3 DNA sequence: TGTGCCAGCAGGACCGGACAGGCAAATAATCAGCCCCAGCATTTT.

This CDR3 is CASSGGPRNGELFF. The DNA for the CDR3 is TGTGCCAGCAGCGGAGGGCCGAGGAACGGGGAGCTGTTTTTT. This chain links TRBV9 with TRBJ2-2; TRBD2 is a possible D gene (5 bases). V shed 3 bases and J shed 7 bases, with 13 bases lying between them. The CDR3 is 14 amino acids. The germline V gene encodes CDR1 SGDLS and CDR2 YYNGEE.

The chain carries TRBV3-1 and TRBJ2-1, with 10 bases identical to TRBD2. The trim removed 4 bases at V and 0 bases at J, leaving 18 bases unmatched. Germline values: CDR1 LGHDT, CDR2 YNNKEL (reference sequence). This CDR3 has 21 amino acids. CDR3 nucleotides: TGTGCCAGCAGCCGGCTACCCGGGTTAGCGGGGGGCACGAGCTCCTACAATGAGCAGTTCTTC. Amino acids: CASSRLPGLAGGTSSYNEQFF.